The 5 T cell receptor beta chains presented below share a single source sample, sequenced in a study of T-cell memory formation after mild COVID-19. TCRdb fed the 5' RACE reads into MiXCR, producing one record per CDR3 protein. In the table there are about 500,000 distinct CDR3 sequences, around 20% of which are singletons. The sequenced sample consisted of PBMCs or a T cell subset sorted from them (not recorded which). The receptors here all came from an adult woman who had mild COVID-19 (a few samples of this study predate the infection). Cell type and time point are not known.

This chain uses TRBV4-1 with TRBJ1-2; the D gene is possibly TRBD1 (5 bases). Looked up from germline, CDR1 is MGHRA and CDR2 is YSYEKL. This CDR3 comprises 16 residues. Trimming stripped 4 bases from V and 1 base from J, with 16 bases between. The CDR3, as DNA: TGCGCCAGCAGCCTTTACCGGGACGGTAATAACTATGGCTACACCTTC. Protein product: CASSLYRDGNNYGYTF.

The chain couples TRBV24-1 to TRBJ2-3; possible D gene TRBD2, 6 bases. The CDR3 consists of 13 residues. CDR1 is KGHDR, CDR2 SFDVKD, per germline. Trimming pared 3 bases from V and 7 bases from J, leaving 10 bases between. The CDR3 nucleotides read TGTGCCACCAGTGATACCGGGACTTATACGCAGTATTTT. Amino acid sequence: CATSDTGTYTQYF.

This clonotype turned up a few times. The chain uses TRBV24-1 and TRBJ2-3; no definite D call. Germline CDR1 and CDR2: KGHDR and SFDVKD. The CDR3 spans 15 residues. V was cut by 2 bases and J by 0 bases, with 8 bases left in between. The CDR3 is CATSDSGPSTDTQYF. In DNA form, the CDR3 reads TGTGCCACCAGTGATTCTGGCCCGAGCACAGATACGCAGTATTTT.

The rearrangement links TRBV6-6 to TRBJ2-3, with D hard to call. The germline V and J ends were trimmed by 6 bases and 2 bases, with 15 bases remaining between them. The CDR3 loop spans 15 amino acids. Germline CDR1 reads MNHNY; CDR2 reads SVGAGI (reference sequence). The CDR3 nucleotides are TGTGCCAGCAGCGGACGCTACAGAAACACAGATACGCAGTATTTT. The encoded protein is CASSGRYRNTDTQYF.

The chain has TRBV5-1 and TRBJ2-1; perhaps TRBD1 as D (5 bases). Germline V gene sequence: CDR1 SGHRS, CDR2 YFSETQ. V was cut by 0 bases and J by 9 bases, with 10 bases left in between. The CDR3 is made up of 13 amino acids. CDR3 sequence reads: CASSLAQGGEQFF. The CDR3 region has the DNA TGCGCCAGCAGCTTGGCCCAGGGTGGTGAGCAGTTCTTC.